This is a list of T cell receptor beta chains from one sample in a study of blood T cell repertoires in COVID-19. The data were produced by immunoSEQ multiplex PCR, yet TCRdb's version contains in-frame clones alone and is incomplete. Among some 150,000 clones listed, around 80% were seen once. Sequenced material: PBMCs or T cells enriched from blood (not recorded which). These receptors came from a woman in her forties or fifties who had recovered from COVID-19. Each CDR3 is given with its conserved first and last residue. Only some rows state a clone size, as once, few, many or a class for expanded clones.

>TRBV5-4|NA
CASRLTGTSGGTGEFF
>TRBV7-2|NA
CASSPEAASLSYNSPLHF
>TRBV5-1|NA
CASSFTGVKTGELFF
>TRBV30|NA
CAWSVPGGSNYGYTF
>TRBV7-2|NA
CASSLVAGINQPQHF
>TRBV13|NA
CASSLGTSGGHEQFF
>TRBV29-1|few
CSVRRGTDTQYF
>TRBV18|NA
CASSQPGQGWYGYTF
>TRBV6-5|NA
CASSLWSGNNSPLHF
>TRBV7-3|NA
CASSPRTGGTGYTF
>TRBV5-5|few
CASSTTGDNEKLFF
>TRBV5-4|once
CASSFRGGNYNEQFF
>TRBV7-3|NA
CASSSGAGILKNIQYF
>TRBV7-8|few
CASSLGKSGLGDSPLHF
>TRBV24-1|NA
CATSDSLDRGENTGELFF
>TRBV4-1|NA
CASSLSPRQGSYNSPLHF
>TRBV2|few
CASRWTTLYTDTQYF
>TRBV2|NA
CASSERTGDTGELFF
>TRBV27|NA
CASRGTGNLYGYTF
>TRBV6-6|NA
CASSPPGGTNYGYTF
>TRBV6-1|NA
CASSEALTGGELFF
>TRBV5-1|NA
CATLPVGTQYF
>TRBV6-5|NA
CASSVGQGDQPQHF
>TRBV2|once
CASSGEGQGHEQYF
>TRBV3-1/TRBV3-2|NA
CASSQVSGNTIYF
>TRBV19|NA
CASSIGQIVYGYTF
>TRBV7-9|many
CASSLRVGELFF
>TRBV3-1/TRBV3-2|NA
CASRRRQSSYNSPLHF
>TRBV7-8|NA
CASSSQLNRDYSTEAFF
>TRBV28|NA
CASSLNLGQGKGYTF
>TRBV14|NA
CASSRTGRSAYEQYF
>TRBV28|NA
CASRPTGGNNQPQHF
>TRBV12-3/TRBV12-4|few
CASSSGVSPLHF
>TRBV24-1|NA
CATSDSVGTGGSNEQFF
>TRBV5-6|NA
CASTTGSRNEKLFF
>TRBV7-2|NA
CASSSIRGAQVPLHF
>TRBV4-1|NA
CASSPGLAASTGVDTQYF
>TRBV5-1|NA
CASSTTTRDTEAFF
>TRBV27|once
CASSFSPRQSLYGYTF
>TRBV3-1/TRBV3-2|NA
CASSQVGSDTQYF
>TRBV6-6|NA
CASSYSQYGYTF
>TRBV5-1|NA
CASSPTSGGANEKLFF
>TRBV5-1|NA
CASSLGDNNEQYF
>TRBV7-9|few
CASSFLPQGPGNTIYF
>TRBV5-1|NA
CASSPQGNQETQYF
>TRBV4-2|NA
CASSAPARGGNSGNTIYF
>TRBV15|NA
CATSSHGGSGTDTQYF